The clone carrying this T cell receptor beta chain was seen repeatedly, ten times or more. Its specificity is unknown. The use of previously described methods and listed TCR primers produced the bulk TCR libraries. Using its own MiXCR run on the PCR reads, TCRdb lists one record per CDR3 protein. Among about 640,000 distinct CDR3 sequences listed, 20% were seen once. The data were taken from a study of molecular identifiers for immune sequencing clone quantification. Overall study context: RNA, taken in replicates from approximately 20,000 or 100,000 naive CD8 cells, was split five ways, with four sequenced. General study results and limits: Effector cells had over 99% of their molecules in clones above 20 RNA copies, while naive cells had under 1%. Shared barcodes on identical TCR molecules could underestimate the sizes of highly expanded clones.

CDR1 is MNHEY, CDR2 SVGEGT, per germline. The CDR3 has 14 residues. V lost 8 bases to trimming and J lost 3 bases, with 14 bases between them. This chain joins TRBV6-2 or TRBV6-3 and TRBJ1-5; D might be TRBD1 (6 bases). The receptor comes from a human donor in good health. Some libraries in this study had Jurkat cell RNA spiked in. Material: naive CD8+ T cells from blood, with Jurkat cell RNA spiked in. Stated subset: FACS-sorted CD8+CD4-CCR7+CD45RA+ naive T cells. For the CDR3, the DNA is TGTGCCAGCCTGAAAACAGGGCCCAATCAGCCCCAGCATTTT. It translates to CASLKTGPNQPQHF.